This T cell receptor beta chain was recovered during a study of T cells in localized non-small cell lung cancer (TCRdb year 2020). Broadly, across the study: The study examined T cell repertoires in 200 to 300 patients with early-stage NSCLC and compared tumors with uninvolved tumor-adjacent lungs. The cohort comprised 236 treatment-naïve NSCLC patients with resected, localized lung tumors. A mean age of around 66 years was recorded for the NSCLC patients, of whom some 130 were male and 95 to 110 were female. Study-level results and caveats: Because multi-region tumor sequencing was not performed, intratumor heterogeneity could not be ruled out. Because the study design was exploratory, TCR variables were selected using unadjusted p-values without false-discovery rate correction. Higher blood T cell density associated with longer overall survival, while higher adjacent-lung clonality associated with shorter survival. Uninvolved tumor-adjacent lung showed the highest T cell clonality, higher than tumor, which suggests more focused antigenic responses in the uninvolved tumor-adjacent lung. Of the top 100 tumor clones, a median of about 53 were detected in paired uninvolved adjacent lung; approximately 30 were also among that lung's top 100.

The immunoSEQ Assay was used to sequence TCR beta CDR3 regions from DNA. The authors' analysis ran thus. To compute T cell density, TCR beta template counts were normalized to usable DNA, which was estimated by amplifying housekeeping genes. Richness was estimated using the preseqR package, with extrapolation to 400,000 templates for PBMC samples and to 120,000 templates for tissue samples. Clonality was defined by subtracting Pielou's evenness from one. Tissue-enriched TCRs were identified through differential abundance testing performed on productive amino-acid clonotypes, with a minimum total count of 5 and an alpha of 0.1. The Jaccard Index and the Morisita Overlap Index were used to quantify repertoire overlap between compartments. GLIPH clustered TCR beta CDR3s with public tetramer-defined viral CDR3s; viral motifs required at least three viral sequences plus V-gene enrichment. Sourced from immuneACCESS, this table was stored by TCRdb with only in-frame sequences that have V and J called. A share of the clones is absent; for the studies checked, an unresolved V gene accounts for under half, and the remainder has no known explanation. V and J calls and clone size follow that table, whereas D and trimming were derived from the DNA. The sample table contains 3,300 or so clones; only one count was recorded for approximately 25% of them. The ten largest make up under 20% of the sample.

Taken from cysteine to phenylalanine, the CDR3 has 17 residues. Only the CDR3 DNA is retained, 51 bases long and in frame from the first base. The germline V gene gives CDR1 as ENHRY and CDR2 as SYGVKD. At diagnosis, peripheral blood, uninvolved tumor-adjacent lung and tumor were collected and stored as a combination of fresh-frozen and FFPE material. This clone was seen a handful of times. It has no known antigen specificity. Mismatch with germline at one junction end may stem from a read error. The sequence was collected from a man between 40 and 69 years old with stage II squamous cell lung carcinoma. This sample comprised lung tumor tissue, obtained before any cancer treatment. The sequence is built from TRBV10-3 and TRBJ2-6, with 10 middle bases fitting TRBD1. The CDR3 protein: CAVRGTGVLSGANVLTF. The nucleotide sequence is TGTGCCGTCAGGGGGACAGGGGTTCTCTCTGGGGCCAACGTCCTGACTTTC.